These T cell receptor beta chains were read from a single sample in a study of blood T cell repertoires in COVID-19. Data came from immunoSEQ multiplex PCR; TCRdb stores just in-frame clones and leaves some out. Among roughly 300,000 clones listed, around 87% were seen once. Sequencing input: peripheral blood. These receptors all stem from a woman in her forties or fifties who had recovered from COVID-19. Each CDR3 is given with its conserved first and last residue. D genes are given only for firm matches. Clone size is not always given. Where it is, it says once, few, many or a class for expanded clones.

clone_size,d_call,j_call,v_call,cdr3_nt,cdr3_aa
.,.,TRBJ1-5,TRBV5-1,TGCGCCAGCAGCTGGGGGCCAGGGTATGACAATCAGCCCCAGCATTTT,CASSWGPGYDNQPQHF
.,.,TRBJ1-2,TRBV28,TGTGCCAGCAGTTTGGGGGAGGGCTATGGCTACACCTTC,CASSLGEGYGYTF
.,TRBD1,TRBJ2-5,TRBV5-5,TGTGCCAGCAGCCACGGGACAGCTCTGTACCAAGAGACCCAGTACTTC,CASSHGTALYQETQYF
.,.,TRBJ1-1,TRBV27,TGTGCCAGCACCAAGGCCGGGATGGGCACTGAAGCTTTCTTT,CASTKAGMGTEAFF
.,TRBD1,TRBJ2-1,TRBV3-1/TRBV3-2,TGTGCCAGCAGCCCGGGACAGGGGGCCGGTGAGCAGTTCTTC,CASSPGQGAGEQFF
.,TRBD1,TRBJ2-1,TRBV6-5,TGTGCCAGCAGTCGTGACAGGGGACTCTACAATGAGCAGTTCTTC,CASSRDRGLYNEQFF
few,.,TRBJ1-1,TRBV7-9,TGTGCCAGCAGCTTCCAGGGTAACGCTGAAGCTTTCTTT,CASSFQGNAEAFF
.,.,TRBJ1-1,TRBV7-2,TGTGCCAGCAGCTTAGCGGTGCTCATACAGGGTGACGGCACTGAAGCTTTCTTT,CASSLAVLIQGDGTEAFF
.,.,TRBJ1-2,TRBV19,TGTGCCAGTACCCTAGGGGAGGGGTATGGCTACACCTTC,CASTLGEGYGYTF
.,TRBD1,TRBJ1-2,TRBV19,TGTGCCAGTACCCAGGACAGGGGAAAGTATGGCTACACCTTC,CASTQDRGKYGYTF
few,.,TRBJ1-6,TRBV23-1,TGCGCCAGCAGGAATTCCGACAGATCTCATAATTCACCCCTCCACTTT,CASRNSDRSHNSPLHF
.,.,TRBJ1-4,TRBV29-1,TGCAGCGCGTCTGCGGGGGAAAAACTGTTTTTT,CSASAGEKLFF
.,.,TRBJ1-3,TRBV29-1,TGCAGCGTTGACAGCGAGGGAAACACCATATATTTT,CSVDSEGNTIYF
.,TRBD2,TRBJ2-1,TRBV24-1,TGTGCCACCAGTGACCCTAGCGGCAAGAAGTACAATGAGCAGTTCTTC,CATSDPSGKKYNEQFF
.,TRBD2,TRBJ2-5,TRBV15,TGTGCCACCAGCAGGGCGGGGGGCCGGGAGACCCAGTACTTC,CATSRAGGRETQYF
.,.,TRBJ2-4,TRBV7-9,TGTGCCAGCAGCTTAGGCTCGGTAGCCAAAAACATTCAGTACTTC,CASSLGSVAKNIQYF
.,TRBD1,TRBJ2-5,TRBV7-8,TGTGCCAGCAGCTTAGTTAGCGGACAGGGGGGAGAGACCCAGTACTTC,CASSLVSGQGGETQYF
.,.,TRBJ1-2,TRBV28,TGTGCCAGCAGTTTATCGATTGACTTATCTAACTATGGCTACACCTTC,CASSLSIDLSNYGYTF
few,TRBD1,TRBJ1-5,TRBV6-2/TRBV6-3,TGTGCCAGCAGCCAACTTTCGGGACAGACTAGCAATCAGCCCCAGCATTTT,CASSQLSGQTSNQPQHF
.,.,TRBJ1-4,TRBV2,TGTGCCAGCAGTGAAGGTCAGGGGTACGAAAAACTGTTTTTT,CASSEGQGYEKLFF
.,.,TRBJ1-3,TRBV19,TGTGCCAGTAGTCTGCAGGGCCCCGGAAACACCATATATTTT,CASSLQGPGNTIYF
.,.,TRBJ1-1,TRBV30,TGTGCCTGGGCGGGGGGCAGAAACACTGAAGCTTTCTTT,CAWAGGRNTEAFF
.,.,TRBJ1-2,TRBV4-1,TGCGCCAGCAGCCAAGGGCTCGCGATGGGCCGGGGCTACACCTTC,CASSQGLAMGRGYTF
.,.,TRBJ2-2,TRBV29-1,TGCAGCGTTGGTAGCCGCACCGGGGAGCTGTTTTTT,CSVGSRTGELFF
.,.,TRBJ2-7,TRBV27,TGTGCCAGCAGTTTGGGACTCACCTACGAGCAGTACTTC,CASSLGLTYEQYF
once,.,TRBJ1-5,TRBV4-1,TGCGCCAGCAGCCAAGCGGTACAGGGAGTTGGTCAGCCCCAGCATTTT,CASSQAVQGVGQPQHF
.,TRBD2,TRBJ2-1,TRBV27,TGTGCCAGCAGTTTATTTTCGGGGGGAAGCTCCTACAATGAGCAGTTCTTC,CASSLFSGGSSYNEQFF
.,.,TRBJ1-4,TRBV6-5,TGTGCCAGCACGGCTGGGCGTACTAATGAAAAACTGTTTTTT,CASTAGRTNEKLFF
.,.,TRBJ1-1,TRBV2,TGTGCCAGCAGTCGGCTAGGGGGAACTGAAGCTTTCTTT,CASSRLGGTEAFF
.,.,TRBJ2-5,TRBV2,TGTGCCAGCAGTGAGACCCAGACAGATAGAGAGACCCAGTACTTC,CASSETQTDRETQYF